This entry is about one T cell receptor beta chain. Its target is unknown. The PCR made use of 60 Vbeta and 13 Jbeta primers. Sequenced by immunoSEQ multiplex PCR; TCRdb stores in-frame clones only, minus some. The repertoire has about 140,000 clones, around four fifths of them found once; the top ten carry roughly 1.2%. This specimen comes from a study of cytomegalovirus exposure and HLA in healthy donors. Study results and limitations: When the data were analyzed later, several of the most significant clusters appeared to be linked to common viral pathogens.

The source is a male donor in good health and CMV-seropositive. The sequencing sample was made of PBMCs.

CDR3 DNA sequence: TGTGCCAGCAGTTACACTCTAGTTGGCACTGAAGCTTTCTTT. Amino acids: CASSYTLVGTEAFF. The V and J genes are TRBV6-6 and TRBJ1-1; D uncertain. Per the germline V gene, CDR1 is MNHNY and CDR2 is SVGAGI (reference sequence). V was clipped by 2 bases and J by 4 bases, with 11 bases between them. CDR3 size: 14 residues.